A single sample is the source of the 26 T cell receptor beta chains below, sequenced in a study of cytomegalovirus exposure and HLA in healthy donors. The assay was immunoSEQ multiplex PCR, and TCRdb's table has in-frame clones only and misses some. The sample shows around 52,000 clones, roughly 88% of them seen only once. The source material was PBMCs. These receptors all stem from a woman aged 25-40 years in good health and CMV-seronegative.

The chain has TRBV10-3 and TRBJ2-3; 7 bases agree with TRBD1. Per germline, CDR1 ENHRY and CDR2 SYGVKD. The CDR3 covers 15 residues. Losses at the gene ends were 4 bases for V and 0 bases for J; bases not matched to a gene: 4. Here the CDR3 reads CAISGTGASTDTQYF. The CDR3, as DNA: TGTGCCATCAGTGGGACAGGAGCTAGCACAGATACGCAGTATTTT.

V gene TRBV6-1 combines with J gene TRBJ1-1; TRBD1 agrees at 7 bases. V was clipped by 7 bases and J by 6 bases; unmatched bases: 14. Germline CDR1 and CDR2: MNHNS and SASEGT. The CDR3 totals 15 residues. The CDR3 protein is CASTETPQGTSEAFF. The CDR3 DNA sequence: TGTGCCAGCACCGAAACACCACAGGGGACGTCTGAAGCTTTCTTT.

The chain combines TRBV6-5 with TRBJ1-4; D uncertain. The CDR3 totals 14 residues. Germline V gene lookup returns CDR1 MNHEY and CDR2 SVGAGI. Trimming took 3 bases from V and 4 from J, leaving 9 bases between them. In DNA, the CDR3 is TGTGCCAGCAGTTATTCAGGCTATAATGAAAAACTGTTTTTT. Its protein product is CASSYSGYNEKLFF.

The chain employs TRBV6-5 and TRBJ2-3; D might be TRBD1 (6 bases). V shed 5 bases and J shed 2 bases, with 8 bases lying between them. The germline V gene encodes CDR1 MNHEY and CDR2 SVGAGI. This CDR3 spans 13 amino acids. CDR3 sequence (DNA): TGTGCCAGCAGTACAGGGCCCACAGATACGCAGTATTTT. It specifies CASSTGPTDTQYF.

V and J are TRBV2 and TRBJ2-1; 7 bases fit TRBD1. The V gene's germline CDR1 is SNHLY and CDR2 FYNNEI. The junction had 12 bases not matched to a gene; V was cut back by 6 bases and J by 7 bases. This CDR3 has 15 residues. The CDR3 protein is CASRPGRGKGNEQFF. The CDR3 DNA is TGTGCCAGCAGACCGGGCAGGGGGAAAGGTAATGAGCAGTTCTTC.

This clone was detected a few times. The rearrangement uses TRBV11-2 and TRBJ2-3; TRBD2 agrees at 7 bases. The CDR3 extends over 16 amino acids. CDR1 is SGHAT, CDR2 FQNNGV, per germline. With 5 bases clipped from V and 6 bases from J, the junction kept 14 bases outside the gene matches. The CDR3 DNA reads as TGTGCCAGCAGCCCACTGGCGGGAGAGTTGGGGGATACGCAGTATTTT. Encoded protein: CASSPLAGELGDTQYF.

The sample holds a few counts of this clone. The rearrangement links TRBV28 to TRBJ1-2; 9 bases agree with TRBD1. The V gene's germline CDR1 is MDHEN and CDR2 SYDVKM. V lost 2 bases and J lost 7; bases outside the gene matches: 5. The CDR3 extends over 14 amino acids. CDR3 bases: TGTGCCAGCAGTTTAACGGGACAGGGTCGTGGCTACACCTTC. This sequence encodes CASSLTGQGRGYTF.

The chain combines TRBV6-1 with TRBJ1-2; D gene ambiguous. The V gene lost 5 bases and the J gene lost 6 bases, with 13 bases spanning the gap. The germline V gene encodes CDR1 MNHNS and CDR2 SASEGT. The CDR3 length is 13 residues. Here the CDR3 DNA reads TGTGCCAGCAGTCCACGGTTCACGGATGGCTACACCTTC. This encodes CASSPRFTDGYTF.

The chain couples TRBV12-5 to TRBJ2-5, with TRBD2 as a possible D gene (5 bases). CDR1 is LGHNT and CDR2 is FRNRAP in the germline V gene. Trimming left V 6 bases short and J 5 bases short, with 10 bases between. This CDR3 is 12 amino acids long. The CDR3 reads CASGPGIETQYF. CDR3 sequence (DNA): TGTGCTAGTGGCCCCGGGATTGAGACCCAGTACTTC.

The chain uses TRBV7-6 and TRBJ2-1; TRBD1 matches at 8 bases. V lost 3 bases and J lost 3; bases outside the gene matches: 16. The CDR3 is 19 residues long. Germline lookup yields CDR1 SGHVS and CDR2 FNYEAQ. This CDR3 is CASSFIPRGRLYRYNEQFF. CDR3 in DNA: TGTGCCAGCAGCTTTATCCCCAGGGGGCGTCTTTATCGCTACAATGAGCAGTTCTTC.

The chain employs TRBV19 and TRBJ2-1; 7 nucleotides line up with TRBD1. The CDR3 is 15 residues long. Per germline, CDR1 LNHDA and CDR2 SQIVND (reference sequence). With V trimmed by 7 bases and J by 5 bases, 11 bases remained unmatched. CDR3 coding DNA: TGTGCCAGTATTCCCCGACAGGGTGTAGACAATGAGCAGTTCTTC. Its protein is CASIPRQGVDNEQFF.

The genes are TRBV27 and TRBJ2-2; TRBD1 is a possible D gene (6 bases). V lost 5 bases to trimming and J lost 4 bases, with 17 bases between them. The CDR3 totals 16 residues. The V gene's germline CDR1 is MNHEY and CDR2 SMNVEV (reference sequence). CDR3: CASSPTGMGTTGELFF. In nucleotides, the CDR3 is TGTGCCAGCAGTCCGACAGGAATGGGAACCACCGGGGAGCTGTTTTTT.

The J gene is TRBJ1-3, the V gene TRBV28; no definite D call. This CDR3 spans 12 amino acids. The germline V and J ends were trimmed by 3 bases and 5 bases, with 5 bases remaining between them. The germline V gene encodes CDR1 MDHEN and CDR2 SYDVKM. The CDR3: CASSLSRNTIYF. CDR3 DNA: TGTGCCAGCAGTTTGAGCCGAAACACCATATATTTT.

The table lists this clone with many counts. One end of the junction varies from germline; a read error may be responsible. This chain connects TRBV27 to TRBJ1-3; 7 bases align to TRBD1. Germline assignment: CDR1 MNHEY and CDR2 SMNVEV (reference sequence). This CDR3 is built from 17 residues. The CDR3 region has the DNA TGTGCCAGCAGCTTATTCGGACAGGCCATCTCTGGAAACACCATATATTTT. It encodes CASSLFGQAISGNTIYF.

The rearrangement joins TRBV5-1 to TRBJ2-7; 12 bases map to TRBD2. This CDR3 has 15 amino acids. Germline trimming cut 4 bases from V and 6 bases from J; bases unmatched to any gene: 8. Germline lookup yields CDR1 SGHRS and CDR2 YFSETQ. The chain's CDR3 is CASSTGLAGNSEQYF. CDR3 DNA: TGCGCCAGCAGCACAGGACTAGCGGGAAACTCCGAGCAGTACTTC.

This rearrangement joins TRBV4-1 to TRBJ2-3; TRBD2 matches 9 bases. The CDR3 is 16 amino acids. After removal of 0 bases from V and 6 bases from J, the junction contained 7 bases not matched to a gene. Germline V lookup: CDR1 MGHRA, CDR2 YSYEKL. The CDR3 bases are TGCGCCAGCAGCCAAGATAAGGCTAGCGGGGAGGATACGCAGTATTTT. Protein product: CASSQDKASGEDTQYF.

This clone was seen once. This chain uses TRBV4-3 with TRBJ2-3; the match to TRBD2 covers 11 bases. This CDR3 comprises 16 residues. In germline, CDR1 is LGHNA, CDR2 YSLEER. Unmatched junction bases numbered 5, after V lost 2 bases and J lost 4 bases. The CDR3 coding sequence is TGCGCCAGCAGCCAACAACTAGCGGGAGTCGCAGATACGCAGTATTTT. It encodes CASSQQLAGVADTQYF.

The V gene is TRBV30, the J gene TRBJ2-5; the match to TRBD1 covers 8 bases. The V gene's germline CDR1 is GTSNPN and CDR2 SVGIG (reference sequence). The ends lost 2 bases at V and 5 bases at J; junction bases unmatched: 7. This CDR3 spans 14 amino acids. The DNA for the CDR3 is TGTGCCTGGAGTCCCCTGACAGGGGTGGAGACCCAGTACTTC. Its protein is CAWSPLTGVETQYF.

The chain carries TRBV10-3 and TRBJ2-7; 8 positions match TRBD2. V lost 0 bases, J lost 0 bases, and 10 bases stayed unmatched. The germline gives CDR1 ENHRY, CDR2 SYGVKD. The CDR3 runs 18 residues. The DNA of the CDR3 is TGTGCCATCAGTGAGTCAGTCGGATTAGCGGGATTCTCCTACGAGCAGTACTTC. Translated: CAISESVGLAGFSYEQYF.

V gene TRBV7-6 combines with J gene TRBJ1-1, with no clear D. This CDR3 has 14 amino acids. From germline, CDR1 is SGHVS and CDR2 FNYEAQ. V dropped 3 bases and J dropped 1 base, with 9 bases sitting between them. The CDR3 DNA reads TGTGCCAGCAGCTTCATTACGGGGAACACTGAAGCTTTCTTT. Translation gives CASSFITGNTEAFF.

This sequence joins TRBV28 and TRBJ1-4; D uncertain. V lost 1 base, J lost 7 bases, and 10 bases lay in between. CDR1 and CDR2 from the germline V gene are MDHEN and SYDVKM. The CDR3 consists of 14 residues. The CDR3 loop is CASSLYNAREKLFF. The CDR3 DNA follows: TGTGCCAGCAGTTTATACAACGCCCGTGAAAAACTGTTTTTT.

Written as DNA, the CDR3 is TGTGCCAGCAGCTTGGTGGCGGGAGGGCCCCACGAGCAGTACTTC. It codes for CASSLVAGGPHEQYF. The J gene is TRBJ2-7, the V gene TRBV5-5; 9 bases are shared with TRBD2. Germline CDR1 is SGHKS and CDR2 is YYEKEE (reference sequence). The CDR3 is 15 residues long. V dropped 0 bases and J dropped 5; count of bases not matched to a gene: 6.

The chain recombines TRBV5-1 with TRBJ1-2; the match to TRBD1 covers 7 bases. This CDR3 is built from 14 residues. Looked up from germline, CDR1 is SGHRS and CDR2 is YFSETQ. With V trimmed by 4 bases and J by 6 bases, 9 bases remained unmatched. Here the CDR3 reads CASSTRQGKDGYTF. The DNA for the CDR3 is TGCGCCAGCAGCACCAGACAGGGCAAGGATGGCTACACCTTC.

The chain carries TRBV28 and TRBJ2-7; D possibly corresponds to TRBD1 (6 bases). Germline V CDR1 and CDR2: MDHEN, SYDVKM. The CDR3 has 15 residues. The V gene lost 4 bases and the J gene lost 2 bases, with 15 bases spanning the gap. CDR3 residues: CASSSSGTRTYEQYF. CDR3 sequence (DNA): TGTGCCAGCAGTTCCTCCGGGACAAGGACCTACGAGCAGTACTTC.

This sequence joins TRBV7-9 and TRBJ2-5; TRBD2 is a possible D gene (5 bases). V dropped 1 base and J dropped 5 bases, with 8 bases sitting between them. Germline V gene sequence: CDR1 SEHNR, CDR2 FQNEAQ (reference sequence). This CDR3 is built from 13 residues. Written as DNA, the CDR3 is TGTGCCAGCAGCTTAGGACTAATGGAGACCCAGTACTTC. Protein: CASSLGLMETQYF.

The CDR3 here is CASSPGGEQYF. The CDR3 region has the DNA TGTGCCAGCAGCCCCGGGGGTGAGCAGTACTTC. This rearrangement joins TRBV11-2 to TRBJ2-7; D perhaps matches TRBD2 (6 bases). V lost 5 bases, J lost 7 bases, and 9 bases lay in between. CDR1 SGHAT and CDR2 FQNNGV come from the germline V gene. The CDR3 has 11 residues. The variable domain in full, completed from reference TRBV11-2 and TRBJ2-7, reads EAGVAQSPRYKIIEKRQSVAFWCNPISGHATLYWYQQILGQGPKLLIQFQNNGVVDDSQLPKDRFSAERLKGVDSTLKIQPAKLEDSAVYLCASSPGGEQYFGPGTRLTVT.